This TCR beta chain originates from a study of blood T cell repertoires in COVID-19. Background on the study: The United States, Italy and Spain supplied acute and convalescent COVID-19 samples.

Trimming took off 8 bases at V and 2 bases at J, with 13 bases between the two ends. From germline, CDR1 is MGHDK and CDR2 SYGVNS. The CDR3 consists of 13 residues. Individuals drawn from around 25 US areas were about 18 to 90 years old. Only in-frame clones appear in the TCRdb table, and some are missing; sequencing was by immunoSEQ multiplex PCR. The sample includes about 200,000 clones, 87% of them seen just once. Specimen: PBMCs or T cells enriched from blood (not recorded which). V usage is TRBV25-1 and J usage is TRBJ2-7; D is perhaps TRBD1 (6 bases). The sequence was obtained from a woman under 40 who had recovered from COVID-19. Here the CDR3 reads CASGPTGTYEQYF. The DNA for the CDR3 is TGTGCCAGCGGACCGACAGGAACCTACGAGCAGTACTTC.